Shown below are 22 T cell receptor beta chains from a single sample sequenced in a study of CD8 T cells in ankylosing spondylitis. Via MiXCR, TCRdb re-called the 5' RACE reads, giving one row per CDR3 protein. The table records more than 150,000 distinct CDR3 sequences, 13% of them present only once. Sequencing was performed on blood, either unsorted or a sorted T cell fraction (not recorded which). The source is a female donor with ankylosing spondylitis or in good health (not recorded which).

The chain recombines TRBV7-2 with TRBJ2-5, with D perhaps matching TRBD1 or TRBD2 (8 bases each). The V end was cut by 5 bases, the J end by 5 bases, with 18 bases between. From germline, CDR1 is SGHTA and CDR2 FQGNSA. The CDR3 length is 15 residues. The CDR3 spells CASSPAGGGGETQYF. As DNA, the CDR3 is TGTGCCAGCAGCCCCGCAGGGGGCGGGGGGGAGACCCAGTACTTC.

The rearrangement joins TRBV5-5 to TRBJ1-5; D remains ambiguous. Germline V gene data show CDR1 as SGHKS and CDR2 as YYEKEE (reference sequence). The CDR3 has 13 amino acids. Trimming removed 5 bases at V and 2 bases at J, with 8 bases between. The CDR3 DNA sequence: TGTGCCAGCAGTGGACTGGGCAATCAGCCCCAGCATTTT. Translated, it gives CASSGLGNQPQHF.

This clonotype was recorded a few times. This chain connects TRBV12-3 or TRBV12-4 to TRBJ2-7; tentatively, D is TRBD1 or TRBD2 (5 bases each). The V end was cut by 7 bases, the J end by 2 bases, with 15 bases between. The CDR3 spans 14 residues. The CDR3 is CASTFRDGTYEQYF. The DNA of the CDR3 is TGTGCCAGCACCTTCCGGGACGGCACCTACGAGCAGTACTTC.

The rearrangement uses TRBV14 and TRBJ2-1; a possible D gene is TRBD2 (5 bases). Trimming left V 1 base short and J 7 bases short, with 8 bases between. The germline CDR1 and CDR2 sequences are SGHDN and FVKESK. This CDR3 has 13 amino acids. The CDR3 loop is CASSQVRGNEQFF. DNA of the CDR3: TGTGCCAGCAGCCAAGTTAGAGGGAATGAGCAGTTCTTC. Complete variable domain (other parts from reference TRBV14 and TRBJ2-1): EAGVTQFPSHSVIEKGQTVTLRCDPISGHDNLYWYRRVMGKEIKFLLHFVKESKQDESGMPNNRFLAERTGGTYSTLKVQPAELEDSGVYFCASSQVRGNEQFFGPGTRLTVL.

The sample holds many counts of this clonotype. Here the CDR3 DNA reads TGTGCCAGCAGTATTATGGGACAGGGGGCTCGGCAGCCCCAGCATTTT. Its translation is CASSIMGQGARQPQHF. The chain couples TRBV7-8 to TRBJ1-5; 12 nucleotides line up with TRBD1. V was clipped by 6 bases and J by 7 bases; unmatched bases: 10. The CDR3 sequence is 16 residues long. Germline-derived CDR1 and CDR2 are SGHVS and FQNEAQ.

This clonotype was detected a few times. The rearrangement links TRBV18 to TRBJ2-1; a weak D match, TRBD2 (5 bases). CDR3 length: 14 amino acids. Trimming cost V 6 bases and J 6 bases, with 15 bases left between them. Germline V gene sequence: CDR1 KGHSH, CDR2 LQKENI. The CDR3 spells CASSFGTRGNEQFF. The CDR3 bases are TGTGCCAGCTCGTTCGGAACTCGGGGCAATGAGCAGTTCTTC.

This clonotype was seen only a few times. The chain joins TRBV10-3 to TRBJ2-7, with a possible D match to TRBD2 (6 bases). V was shortened by 9 bases and J by 5 bases, with 20 bases between the two germline ends. Germline V gives CDR1 ENHRY, CDR2 SYGVKD. CDR3 length: 14 residues. This CDR3 is CAISKLAGTHEQYF. CDR3 bases: TGTGCCATTAGCAAACTAGCCGGTACCCACGAGCAGTACTTC.

With regard to this clonotype: A much larger clone differs by one base, so this may be a read error. The rearrangement uses TRBV6-1 and TRBJ1-6, with 7 bases that match TRBD1. Trimming at V came to 5 bases and at J to 7 bases, leaving 8 bases not matched to a gene. CDR1 and CDR2 (germline): MNHNS, SASEGT. CDR3 length equals 15 residues. Here the CDR3 DNA reads TGTGCCAGCAGTCCGGGGACAGCAGACAATTCACCCCTCCACTTT. This gives the protein CASSPGTADNSPLHF.

This clonotype was detected a few times. The chain couples TRBV27 to TRBJ2-1; D ambiguous. The CDR3 totals 16 residues. Trimming took off 6 bases at V and 7 bases at J, with 22 bases between the two ends. Germline CDR1 is MNHEY and CDR2 is SMNVEV (reference sequence). The DNA for the CDR3 is TGTGCCAGCAGACCTTATAGCCCGAGGTATGGGAATGAGCAGTTCTTC. Its protein is CASRPYSPRYGNEQFF.

Ten or more counts support this clonotype. The J gene is TRBJ2-7, the V gene TRBV3-1, with D perhaps TRBD1 (5 bases). Germline assignment: CDR1 LGHDT and CDR2 YNNKEL (reference sequence). The CDR3 spans 13 residues. Trimming left V 1 base short and J 8 bases short, with 12 bases between. Here the CDR3 reads CASSQGQQVKQYF. CDR3 coding DNA: TGTGCCAGCAGCCAAGGACAGCAAGTCAAGCAGTACTTC.

This clonotype has just a few counts. The CDR3 protein is CASSFTGVPYEQYF. The DNA of the CDR3 is TGTGCCAGCAGTTTCACAGGGGTCCCCTACGAGCAGTACTTC. V is TRBV12-3 or TRBV12-4 and J is TRBJ2-7, with 7 bases that match TRBD1. V shed 3 bases, J shed 2 bases, and the junction held 4 bases outside the gene matches. CDR3 length equals 14 residues.

This clonotype was found many times. As DNA, the CDR3 is TGTGCCAGCATTGACTTAGGGACAGTGAGCTATGGCTACACCTTC. Translated, it gives CASIDLGTVSYGYTF. The chain joins TRBV28 to TRBJ1-2; 7 positions match TRBD1. Germline V gene lookup returns CDR1 MDHEN and CDR2 SYDVKM. The CDR3 contains 15 residues. V was pared by 7 bases and J by 4 bases, with 12 bases of the junction left unmatched.

Concerning this clonotype itself: This may stem from a read error, because a much larger clone lies one nucleotide away. Given the absence of the conserved phenylalanine or tryptophan at the CDR3 end, a read error is likely. The rearrangement joins TRBV6-2 or TRBV6-3 to TRBJ2-3; D may be TRBD2 (6 bases). Trimming removed 8 bases from V and 6 bases from J, with 15 bases in between. This CDR3 is built from 13 residues. Germline CDR1 reads MNHEY; CDR2 reads SVGEGT. CDR3 region: CASSRGGIDTQYS. CDR3 nucleotides: TGTGCCAGCTCAAGGGGAGGCATTGATACGCAGTATTCT.

This clonotype occurred many times. The chain has TRBV7-9 and TRBJ1-2; 7 nucleotides agree with TRBD1. CDR1 is SEHNR, CDR2 FQNEAQ, per germline (reference sequence). The CDR3 has 17 amino acids. After removal of 5 bases from V and 4 bases from J, the junction contained 16 bases not matched to a gene. The chain's CDR3 is CASSVRGRGSPAYGYTF. The CDR3 nucleotides are TGTGCCAGCAGCGTTAGGGGGCGCGGGTCTCCGGCCTATGGCTACACCTTC.

This clonotype was picked up many times. This sequence joins TRBV12-3 or TRBV12-4 and TRBJ2-3; D is perhaps TRBD1 (5 bases). Trimming removed 3 bases from V and 2 bases from J, with 9 bases in between. The CDR3 spans 14 residues. The CDR3 region is CASSFGRDTDTQYF. The CDR3 coding sequence is TGTGCCAGCAGTTTTGGCAGGGACACAGATACGCAGTATTTT.

This clonotype has ten or more counts. The chain joins TRBV7-9 to TRBJ2-3; no clear D gene. There are 14 residues in the CDR3. Germline V CDR1 and CDR2: SEHNR, FQNEAQ (reference sequence). The V end lost 5 bases, the J end lost 2 bases, and 11 bases lay between the germline ends. In nucleotides, the CDR3 is TGTGCCAGCAGCCCGGCCAGAGACACAGATACGCAGTATTTT. Its protein product is CASSPARDTDTQYF.

At least ten counts were recorded for this clonotype. This chain joins TRBV7-2 and TRBJ1-5; tentatively, D is TRBD1 (5 bases). Germline CDR1 reads SGHTA; CDR2 reads FQGNSA. V was pared by 6 bases and J by 3 bases, with 9 bases between. This CDR3 has 13 residues. CDR3 DNA: TGTGCCAGCAGTGACAGATACAATCAGCCCCAGCATTTT. It is translated as CASSDRYNQPQHF.

This clonotype showed up many times. V and J are TRBV29-1 and TRBJ2-5, with TRBD2 matching 8 bases. Germline trimming cut 6 bases from V and 5 bases from J; bases unmatched to any gene: 5. The CDR3 is made up of 12 amino acids. CDR1 and CDR2 from the germline V gene are SQVTM and ANQGSEA. CDR3 region: CSVGTSLETQYF. The CDR3 nucleotides are TGCAGCGTCGGGACTAGTTTGGAGACCCAGTACTTC.

This clonotype was detected ten times or more. This chain connects TRBV20-1 to TRBJ1-1, with unresolved D. The CDR3 runs to 15 residues. The V gene's germline CDR1 is DFQATT and CDR2 SNEGSKA (reference sequence). Trimming left V 0 bases short and J 3 bases short, with 14 bases between. Written as DNA, the CDR3 is TGCAGTGCTAGAGACCGATCGGGCGGGCACACTGAAGCTTTCTTT. Amino acid sequence: CSARDRSGGHTEAFF.

The chain joins TRBV5-1 to TRBJ2-7; unclear D gene. Trimming removed 4 bases at V and 6 bases at J, with 17 bases between. The CDR3 is 14 amino acids. Looked up from germline, CDR1 is SGHRS and CDR2 is YFSETQ. DNA for the CDR3: TGCGCCAGCAGCGTTGAAAGGGAACCGGGCGAGCAGTACTTC. Translating gives CASSVEREPGEQYF.

This clonotype has a count of ten or more. The rearrangement joins TRBV5-1 to TRBJ1-1, with 7 nucleotides matching TRBD1. V dropped 0 bases and J dropped 1; count of bases not matched to a gene: 3. The CDR3 is 15 residues long. CDR1 is SGHRS, CDR2 YFSETQ, per germline. CDR3 loop: CASSLDYRGNTEAFF. In DNA, the CDR3 is TGCGCCAGCAGCTTGGATTACAGGGGGAACACTGAAGCTTTCTTT.

The table lists this clonotype with many counts. The chain uses TRBV7-2 and TRBJ1-1, with 7 bases lining up with TRBD1. Germline CDR1 SGHTA, CDR2 FQGNSA. This CDR3 contains 14 residues. With V trimmed by 4 bases and J by 3 bases, 5 bases remained unmatched. Written as DNA, the CDR3 is TGTGCCAGCAGCTCAACAGGGGCGGACACTGAAGCTTTCTTT. It specifies CASSSTGADTEAFF.